This is a list of T cell receptor beta chains from one sample in a study of blood T cell repertoires in COVID-19. Here immunoSEQ multiplex PCR was the method, and the copy in TCRdb shows in-frame clones only, minus some. The sample lists 170,000 or so clones, just under 80% seen once, with 6% to 7.5% in the top ten. Sequencing used peripheral blood. Every receptor here comes from a man in his 70s with active or convalescent COVID-19. Each CDR3 is given with its conserved first and last residue. A D gene is named only where the DNA matches it firmly. Part of the rows lack a size; the others show once, few, many or a class for expanded clones.

d_gene: TRBD1
j_gene: TRBJ2-5
abundance: .
v_gene: TRBV10-1
CDR3nt: TGCGCCAGCAGTCGACAGGGGTCGGAGACCCAGTACTTC
CDR3aa: CASSRQGSETQYF

d_gene: .
j_gene: TRBJ1-1
abundance: .
v_gene: TRBV30
CDR3nt: TGTGCCTGGAGTGCTCGAGGCACTGAAGCTTTCTTT
CDR3aa: CAWSARGTEAFF

d_gene: TRBD1
j_gene: TRBJ2-1
abundance: .
v_gene: TRBV30
CDR3nt: TGTGCCTGGAAAATAGCAGGGGGCAATGAGCAGTTCTTC
CDR3aa: CAWKIAGGNEQFF

d_gene: TRBD1
j_gene: TRBJ2-1
abundance: once
v_gene: TRBV5-1
CDR3nt: TGCGCCAGCAGCGGAGGTAACGGACAGGGTGCTCTTCAGTTCTTC
CDR3aa: CASSGGNGQGALQFF

d_gene: TRBD1
j_gene: TRBJ1-3
abundance: once
v_gene: TRBV18
CDR3nt: TGTGCCAGCTCACCAACCTCACAGGGGGCGATTGGAAACACCATATATTTT
CDR3aa: CASSPTSQGAIGNTIYF

d_gene: .
j_gene: TRBJ2-7
abundance: .
v_gene: TRBV10-1
CDR3nt: TGCGCCAGCAGTGGTTCGGGAAACGAGCAGTACTTC
CDR3aa: CASSGSGNEQYF

d_gene: TRBD1
j_gene: TRBJ1-1
abundance: few
v_gene: TRBV6-6
CDR3nt: TGTGCCGGGGGACAGGCCTCCTTTGAAGCTTTCTTT
CDR3aa: CAGGQASFEAFF

d_gene: .
j_gene: TRBJ2-2
abundance: once
v_gene: TRBV27
CDR3nt: TGTGCCAGCAGTTCGCTATCCGGGGAGCTGTTTTTT
CDR3aa: CASSSLSGELFF

d_gene: TRBD2
j_gene: TRBJ2-1
abundance: .
v_gene: TRBV18
CDR3nt: TGTGCCAGCTCACGAAACTGGGCTAGCGGGAGGATAGGGTACAATGAGCAGTTCTTC
CDR3aa: CASSRNWASGRIGYNEQFF

d_gene: .
j_gene: TRBJ1-4
abundance: once
v_gene: TRBV6-2/TRBV6-3
CDR3nt: TGTGCCAGCAGTTCCCGAGGCCGGGTCTCAGGGGAAAAACTGTTTTTT
CDR3aa: CASSSRGRVSGEKLFF

d_gene: .
j_gene: TRBJ1-1
abundance: .
v_gene: TRBV3-1/TRBV3-2
CDR3nt: TGTGCCAGCAGCTTCTCAGGGGACACTGAAGCTTTCTTT
CDR3aa: CASSFSGDTEAFF

d_gene: TRBD1
j_gene: TRBJ1-1
abundance: once
v_gene: TRBV6-5
CDR3nt: TGTGCCAGCAAGAATGGACAGGGAACCGTTGAAGCTTTCTTT
CDR3aa: CASKNGQGTVEAFF

d_gene: .
j_gene: TRBJ2-3
abundance: .
v_gene: TRBV24-1
CDR3nt: TGTGCCACCAGTGACTTCAGCACAGATACGCAGTATTTT
CDR3aa: CATSDFSTDTQYF

d_gene: TRBD2
j_gene: TRBJ2-5
abundance: .
v_gene: TRBV3-1/TRBV3-2
CDR3nt: TGTGCCAGCAGCCGACTAGCTGAAGAGACCCAGTACTTC
CDR3aa: CASSRLAEETQYF

d_gene: .
j_gene: TRBJ2-5
abundance: .
v_gene: TRBV20-1
CDR3nt: TGCAGTGCTAGTGGGCGGGCGACGGCGGCCGAGACCCAGTACTTC
CDR3aa: CSASGRATAAETQYF

d_gene: .
j_gene: TRBJ1-1
abundance: .
v_gene: TRBV7-9
CDR3nt: TGTGCCAGCAGCCCCCCCAGTGGAGAGGCTGAAGCTTTCTTT
CDR3aa: CASSPPSGEAEAFF

d_gene: TRBD2
j_gene: TRBJ2-5
abundance: .
v_gene: TRBV19
CDR3nt: TGTGCCAGTAGTGCACGCGGGGGACTAGGGGTGGAGACCCAGTACTTC
CDR3aa: CASSARGGLGVETQYF

d_gene: .
j_gene: TRBJ2-5
abundance: .
v_gene: TRBV5-1
CDR3nt: TGCGCCAGCAGCTTCCTCCCGGGAGAGGAGACCCAGTACTTC
CDR3aa: CASSFLPGEETQYF

d_gene: TRBD1
j_gene: TRBJ1-4
abundance: .
v_gene: TRBV5-4
CDR3nt: TGTGCCAGCAGCTTGGGCGGACAGGGCGCTAATGAAAAACTGTTTTTT
CDR3aa: CASSLGGQGANEKLFF

d_gene: .
j_gene: TRBJ1-1
abundance: .
v_gene: TRBV18
CDR3nt: TGTGCCAGCTCCCTCAGACAGACCATGAACACTGAAGCTTTCTTT
CDR3aa: CASSLRQTMNTEAFF

d_gene: .
j_gene: TRBJ1-2
abundance: few
v_gene: TRBV12-3/TRBV12-4
CDR3nt: TGTGCCAGCAGTTTCGCGACTAACTATGGCTACACCTTC
CDR3aa: CASSFATNYGYTF

d_gene: TRBD1
j_gene: TRBJ2-7
abundance: .
v_gene: TRBV6-5
CDR3nt: TGTGCCAGCAGTTACTCCAAGGGGGCGTTCGAGCAGTACTTC
CDR3aa: CASSYSKGAFEQYF

d_gene: .
j_gene: TRBJ2-3
abundance: .
v_gene: TRBV9
CDR3nt: TGTGCCAGCAGCGTAGGTTGGCGGGTAAGCACAGATACGCAGTATTTT
CDR3aa: CASSVGWRVSTDTQYF

d_gene: TRBD1
j_gene: TRBJ1-2
abundance: few
v_gene: TRBV7-8
CDR3nt: TGTGCCAGCAGCTTAGAAAGGGGGCGCGACTATGGCTACACCTTC
CDR3aa: CASSLERGRDYGYTF

d_gene: TRBD1
j_gene: TRBJ1-4
abundance: .
v_gene: TRBV4-1
CDR3nt: TGCGCCAGCAGAGCAATCTACCGGGACAGGGATGAAAAACTGTTTTTT
CDR3aa: CASRAIYRDRDEKLFF

d_gene: TRBD1
j_gene: TRBJ1-4
abundance: .
v_gene: TRBV18
CDR3nt: TGTGCCAGCTCCCCCCCGGGACAGGGGTTGGCGGGTGAAAAACTGTTTTTT
CDR3aa: CASSPPGQGLAGEKLFF

d_gene: TRBD2
j_gene: TRBJ2-1
abundance: .
v_gene: TRBV5-4
CDR3nt: TGTGCCAGCAGCCCTCGGGTGGGTAGCGGGGACCCCTACAATGAGCAGTTCTTC
CDR3aa: CASSPRVGSGDPYNEQFF

d_gene: .
j_gene: TRBJ2-2
abundance: .
v_gene: TRBV5-1
CDR3nt: TGCGCCAGCAGCTTGACAGTGCTGACGAACACCGGGGAGCTGTTTTTT
CDR3aa: CASSLTVLTNTGELFF

d_gene: .
j_gene: TRBJ1-1
abundance: .
v_gene: TRBV2
CDR3nt: TGTGCCAGCAGTGAACAGGGACTAGAGAACACTGAAGCTTTCTTT
CDR3aa: CASSEQGLENTEAFF

d_gene: .
j_gene: TRBJ2-6
abundance: .
v_gene: TRBV5-1
CDR3nt: TGCGCCAGCACCGAGGCGGCTGCTGGGGCCAACGTCCTGACTTTC
CDR3aa: CASTEAAAGANVLTF

d_gene: .
j_gene: TRBJ1-2
abundance: .
v_gene: TRBV4-2
CDR3nt: TGTGCCAGCAGGCCGTCCAGTGGGGGAGGAGTAACTAACTATGGCTACACCTTC
CDR3aa: CASRPSSGGGVTNYGYTF

d_gene: TRBD1
j_gene: TRBJ1-3
abundance: .
v_gene: TRBV12-5
CDR3nt: TGTGCTAGTAGATCTTCAGGGGGCAGAGGAAACACCATATATTTT
CDR3aa: CASRSSGGRGNTIYF

d_gene: .
j_gene: TRBJ2-6
abundance: .
v_gene: TRBV4-1
CDR3nt: TGCGCCAGCAGCCCTCAACCGGGGTCTTCTGGGGCCAACGTCCTGACTTTC
CDR3aa: CASSPQPGSSGANVLTF

d_gene: TRBD1
j_gene: TRBJ2-1
abundance: .
v_gene: TRBV6-1
CDR3nt: TGTGCCAGCAGTGAGGGGACAGGGACCTACAATGAGCAGTTCTTC
CDR3aa: CASSEGTGTYNEQFF

d_gene: .
j_gene: TRBJ1-1
abundance: .
v_gene: TRBV10-3
CDR3nt: TGTGCCATCAGTGACCCTGGACACGTCCCTGAAGCTTTCTTT
CDR3aa: CAISDPGHVPEAFF

d_gene: .
j_gene: TRBJ2-3
abundance: few
v_gene: TRBV10-2
CDR3nt: TGCGCCAGCAGAGTAGGACTGCGACGCCTCGATACGCAGTATTTT
CDR3aa: CASRVGLRRLDTQYF

d_gene: TRBD1
j_gene: TRBJ2-5
abundance: .
v_gene: TRBV24-1
CDR3nt: TGTGCCACCAGTGATCGACAGGGGGCTGGAGAGACCCAGTACTTC
CDR3aa: CATSDRQGAGETQYF

d_gene: .
j_gene: TRBJ2-1
abundance: few
v_gene: TRBV7-9
CDR3nt: TGTGCCAGCAGCCCCCCGAGCTCCTACAATGAGCAGTTCTTC
CDR3aa: CASSPPSSYNEQFF

d_gene: .
j_gene: TRBJ2-1
abundance: .
v_gene: TRBV4-1
CDR3nt: TGCGCCAGCAGCCAAGATTTGAGCGGTCGAGGGGAGCAGTTCTTC
CDR3aa: CASSQDLSGRGEQFF

d_gene: TRBD2
j_gene: TRBJ2-3
abundance: once
v_gene: TRBV18
CDR3nt: TGTGCCAGCTCACGAGCGGGAGGGCTTACAGATACGCAGTATTTT
CDR3aa: CASSRAGGLTDTQYF